This T cell receptor (beta chain) was documented in a study of CD8+ T cells in alopecia areata. Study summary: Patients in the treated group were given tofacitinib by mouth, 5 to 10 mg twice a day. Tofacitinib ran 6 to 18 months, followed by 6 months off drug.

This clone was seen only a few times. Its specificity is unknown. Germline trimming cut 6 bases from V and 9 bases from J; bases unmatched to any gene: 7. Germline assignment: CDR1 SGHDN and CDR2 FVKESK. The CDR3 totals 14 residues. Alopecia areata patients gave lesional scalp punch biopsies and peripheral blood samples. Reverse transcribed after extraction, RNA yielded cDNA as the sequencing template. Data came from immunoSEQ multiplex PCR; TCRdb stores just in-frame clones and leaves some out. The sample lists roughly 250,000 clones, around 67% occurring once. Study observations and caveats: Among patients, TCR sharing was less clear than in mice, a difference possibly due in part to HLA diversity in the patient population.

The specimen comprised CD4+ T cells sorted from blood, sampled at week 0. This clonotype originated in a human donor with alopecia areata. The rearrangement uses TRBV14 and TRBJ1-6, with TRBD1 identical over 8 bases. The chain's CDR3 is CASRRTGTGSPLHF. CDR3 coding DNA: TGTGCCAGCAGGCGGACAGGGACTGGTTCACCCCTCCACTTT.